The TCR beta chain described here comes from a study of blood T cell repertoires in COVID-19. CDR3 length equals 17 residues. With 4 bases clipped from V and 3 bases from J, the junction kept 10 bases outside the gene matches. Germline values: CDR1 LGHDT, CDR2 YNNKEL (reference sequence). This clone was seen just once. Data came from immunoSEQ multiplex PCR; TCRdb stores just in-frame clones and leaves some out. The sample lists tens of thousands of clones, around nine tenths occurring once. Material: peripheral blood. This chain joins TRBV3-1 (or the pseudogene TRBV3-2) and TRBJ1-1; TRBD1 agrees at 11 bases. This TCR was recovered from a human donor with active COVID-19. The donor label of this sample is uncertain. The CDR3 here is CASSPRTGGESDTEAFF. CDR3 DNA sequence: TGTGCCAGCAGCCCGCGGACAGGGGGCGAGTCTGACACTGAAGCTTTCTTT.